The 24 T cell receptor beta chains listed next were all sequenced from one sample in a study of blood T cells in healthy people across ages (dated by TCRdb to the mid-2010s). Receptors were amplified or captured by 5' RACE. Reads for this sample came from an Illumina HiSeq 2500. A second about 7 to 12 cycle PCR used a sample-barcoded 5' primer and a J-beta primer mix. The raw public reads went through TCRdb reprocessing: fastp at Q25, MiXCR clone calling, in-frame beta chains kept. Each record represents a unique CDR3 protein, reported with the most common genes and DNA among its rows. Present in this sample are under 700,000 distinct CDR3 sequences, nearly 25% of which were seen just once. Roughly 10% of the sample lies in the top ten. The same specimen was also included in a second study, on T cells of mothers and their children.

The sample consisted of blood. The receptors originated from a boy younger than 18 in good health.

This clonotype was observed a handful of times. The rearrangement uses TRBV6-6 and TRBJ2-1; 10 nucleotides line up with TRBD1. Germline V gene data show CDR1 as MNHNY and CDR2 as SVGAGI (reference sequence). This CDR3 has 14 amino acids. After removal of 7 bases from V and 7 bases from J, the junction contained 7 bases not matched to a gene. CDR3 region: CASIRDRGSNEQFF. The CDR3 DNA reads as TGTGCCAGCATCCGGGACAGGGGTTCGAATGAGCAGTTCTTC.

The chain carries TRBV28 and TRBJ2-2; TRBD2 matches 10 bases. Trimming cost V 5 bases and J 2 bases; bases outside gene matches: 8. Germline loops: CDR1 MDHEN, CDR2 SYDVKM. The CDR3 is 17 amino acids. This CDR3 is CASSPPTSGPNTGELFF. In DNA form, the CDR3 reads TGTGCCAGCAGTCCGCCGACTAGCGGGCCCAACACCGGGGAGCTGTTTTTT. The whole variable domain, remainder taken from reference TRBV28 and TRBJ2-2, is DVKVTQSSRYLVKRTGEKVFLECVQDMDHENMFWYRQDPGLGLRLIYFSYDVKMKEKGDIPEGYSVSREKKERFSLILESASTNQTSMYLCASSPPTSGPNTGELFFGEGSRLTVL.

CDR3 in amino acids: CASSLMAGIVKNTQYF. In DNA form, the CDR3 reads TGTGCCAGCAGCTTAATGGCCGGGATTGTGAAAAATACGCAGTATTTT. The rearrangement links TRBV7-3 to TRBJ2-3; D might be TRBD2 (5 bases). The CDR3 has 16 amino acids. Trimming shortened V by 1 base and J by 7 bases, and 18 bases separated the two germline ends. Germline V gene data show CDR1 as SGHTA and CDR2 as FQGTGA.

J is TRBJ2-3 and V is TRBV20-1, with TRBD2 identical over 10 bases. The CDR3 runs to 15 residues. CDR1 is DFQATT, CDR2 SNEGSKA, per germline (reference sequence). After removal of 5 bases from V and 0 bases from J, the junction contained 5 bases not matched to a gene. CDR3 protein: CSAFSAGGSTDTQYF. CDR3 DNA sequence: TGCAGTGCTTTCTCAGCGGGGGGGAGCACAGATACGCAGTATTTT.

This chain joins TRBV7-2 and TRBJ2-5; D not resolved. The CDR3 has 13 amino acids. Germline CDR1 and CDR2: SGHTA and FQGNSA. V was clipped by 4 bases and J by 2 bases, with 8 bases between them. CDR3: CASSSLEQETQYF. CDR3 coding DNA: TGTGCCAGCAGCTCTCTAGAGCAAGAGACCCAGTACTTC. Full variable domain (missing parts from reference TRBV7-2 and TRBJ2-5): GAGVSQSPSNKVTEKGKDVELRCDPISGHTALYWYRQSLGQGLEFLIYFQGNSAPDKSGLPSDRFSAERTGGSVSTLTIQRTQQEDSAVYLCASSSLEQETQYFGPGTRLLVL.

This clonotype has only a few counts. The chain combines TRBV20-1 with TRBJ2-3, with 7 positions matching TRBD2. This CDR3 spans 13 amino acids. V was clipped by 8 bases and J by 3 bases; unmatched bases: 8. Germline loops: CDR1 DFQATT, CDR2 SNEGSKA (reference sequence). This chain's CDR3 is CSTYWGGTDTQYF. CDR3 nucleotide sequence: TGCAGTACCTACTGGGGGGGGACAGATACGCAGTATTTT.

This clonotype was detected a few times. V is TRBV4-3 and J is TRBJ2-7, with TRBD2 matching over 9 bases. The junction had 9 bases not matched to a gene; V was cut back by 1 base and J by 2 bases. This CDR3 has 17 residues. The germline gives CDR1 LGHNA, CDR2 YSLEER. CDR3 amino acids: CASSQVPGAGGTYEQYF. The CDR3 nucleotides are TGCGCCAGCAGCCAAGTACCCGGGGCGGGAGGGACCTACGAGCAGTACTTC.

The J gene is TRBJ1-3, the V gene TRBV7-9; D not resolved. CDR3 length: 16 residues. Per the germline V gene, CDR1 is SEHNR and CDR2 is FQNEAQ (reference sequence). V was cut by 5 bases and J by 0 bases, with 14 bases left in between. CDR3 sequence: CASSPRRHGSGNTIYF. DNA of the CDR3: TGTGCCAGCAGCCCCAGGCGACACGGCTCTGGAAACACCATATATTTT.

This clonotype was seen a few times. The chain employs TRBV12-3 or TRBV12-4 and TRBJ1-2; D is ambiguous. V lost 8 bases and J 4 bases, leaving 14 bases between the germline ends. The CDR3 consists of 13 residues. CDR3 nucleotides: TGTGCCAGCTCCCGGACGTCGAGCTATGGCTACACCTTC. Encoded protein: CASSRTSSYGYTF.

The CDR3 DNA is TGCAGCGTTGTAGGGCGGTTTGGAGATACGCAGTATTTT. This sequence encodes CSVVGRFGDTQYF. This sequence joins TRBV29-1 and TRBJ2-3; D gene uncertain. In germline, CDR1 is SQVTM, CDR2 ANQGSEA. The CDR3 runs 13 residues. V shed 4 bases and J shed 5 bases, with 13 bases lying between them.

The V gene is TRBV7-2, the J gene TRBJ2-7; TRBD1 is a possible D gene (6 bases). Trimming left V 3 bases short and J 2 bases short, with 14 bases between. CDR1 SGHTA and CDR2 FQGNSA come from the germline V gene. The CDR3 extends over 15 amino acids. CDR3 loop: CASSFTDRRTYEQYF. CDR3 nucleotide sequence: TGTGCCAGCAGCTTCACCGACAGGCGTACCTACGAGCAGTACTTC.

This clonotype was picked up many times. This sequence joins TRBV7-2 and TRBJ2-1; D perhaps matches TRBD1 (6 bases). Per germline, CDR1 SGHTA and CDR2 FQGNSA. Trimming shortened V by 2 bases and J by 5 bases, and 10 bases separated the two germline ends. This CDR3 spans 14 amino acids. The CDR3: CASSLSQGNNEQFF. The CDR3 coding sequence is TGTGCCAGCAGCTTAAGCCAGGGGAACAATGAGCAGTTCTTC.

To note about this clonotype: A much larger clone lies a single base off, so this may be a read error. CDR3 region: CSVVDRRRSNEKVFF. The CDR3 coding sequence is TGCAGCGTTGTTGACCGGCGAAGGTCAAATGAAAAAGTGTTTTTT. The rearrangement joins TRBV29-1 to TRBJ1-4; unclear D gene. The CDR3 loop spans 15 amino acids. The germline CDR1 and CDR2 sequences are SQVTM and ANQGSEA.

V and J are TRBV7-9 and TRBJ2-7, with a possible D match to TRBD2 (6 bases). This CDR3 spans 16 amino acids. With 6 bases removed from V and 7 bases from J, the gap between germline ends came to 25 bases. The germline V gene encodes CDR1 SEHNR and CDR2 FQNEAQ (reference sequence). CDR3 protein: CASSPFSGSYLQEQYF. CDR3 DNA: TGTGCCAGCAGTCCCTTTAGCGGTTCCTACCTTCAAGAGCAGTACTTC.

This clonotype appeared a few times. The chain recombines TRBV14 with TRBJ1-2; D remains unclear. CDR1 SGHDN and CDR2 FVKESK come from the germline V gene. The CDR3 is 16 amino acids. The V gene lost 3 bases and the J gene lost 3 bases, with 17 bases spanning the gap. CDR3 sequence reads: CASSQVGWYEDYGYTF. For the CDR3, the DNA is TGTGCCAGCAGCCAGGTCGGGTGGTATGAGGACTATGGCTACACCTTC.

This clonotype was counted a few times. This sequence joins TRBV28 and TRBJ2-6; the D call may be TRBD1 or TRBD2 (5 bases each). The germline gives CDR1 MDHEN, CDR2 SYDVKM. V shed 4 bases and J shed 0 bases, with 13 bases lying between them. The CDR3 spans 17 residues. CDR3 bases: TGTGCCAGCAGTTCTCCGGGACGGGCCTCTGGGGCCAACGTCCTGACTTTC. It is translated as CASSSPGRASGANVLTF.

V gene TRBV4-3 combines with J gene TRBJ2-1, with D possibly being TRBD1 or TRBD2 (6 bases each). CDR1 and CDR2 (germline): LGHNA, YSLEER. V was shortened by 5 bases and J by 4 bases, with 15 bases between the two germline ends. The CDR3 spans 15 residues. CDR3 region: CASSRGEIVYNEQFF. The CDR3 DNA reads TGCGCCAGCAGCAGGGGGGAGATCGTATACAATGAGCAGTTCTTC.

As regards this clonotype: An end of the junction does not agree with germline; a read error may underlie this. V gene TRBV28 combines with J gene TRBJ1-6, with 7 bases matching TRBD1. Germline CDR1 is MDHEN and CDR2 is SYDVKM. This CDR3 comprises 12 residues. In DNA, the CDR3 is TGTGCCAGCAGGGGACAGAGCTCACTCCTCCACTTT. Amino acids: CASRGQSSLLHF.

In this sample, this clonotype turned up many times. The chain couples TRBV6-5 to TRBJ1-2; D unresolved. Germline CDR1 MNHEY, CDR2 SVGAGI. This CDR3 has 14 residues. V lost 5 bases and J lost 0, with 10 bases in between. CDR3 region: CASSRSDSNYGYTF. The DNA of the CDR3 is TGTGCCAGCAGTAGGTCAGATTCTAACTATGGCTACACCTTC.

Here the CDR3 reads CASSWTSGGAIEQFF. CDR3 DNA sequence: TGTGCCAGCAGCTGGACTAGCGGGGGGGCCATCGAGCAGTTCTTC. This chain uses TRBV6-5 with TRBJ2-1; TRBD2 matches at 15 bases. V dropped 6 bases and J dropped 10; count of bases not matched to a gene: 7. Germline V gene lookup returns CDR1 MNHEY and CDR2 SVGAGI. The CDR3 is 15 residues long.

This clonotype has only a few counts. The chain has TRBV4-3 and TRBJ2-3; TRBD2 is a possible D gene (6 bases). From germline, CDR1 is LGHNA and CDR2 YSLEER. The CDR3 is made up of 16 amino acids. Trimming pared 3 bases from V and 1 base from J, leaving 14 bases between. The DNA for the CDR3 is TGCGCCAGCAGCCAGGACCCGCGGGGTGGCACAGATACGCAGTATTTT. Translating it yields CASSQDPRGGTDTQYF.

The chain links TRBV20-1 to TRBJ2-7; 8 positions match TRBD1. The V gene end was trimmed by 6 bases and the J gene end by 0 bases; junction bases not matched to a gene: 7. The germline V gene encodes CDR1 DFQATT and CDR2 SNEGSKA (reference sequence). CDR3 length: 14 amino acids. CDR3 nucleotide sequence: TGCAGTGCGCAGGGGGCTCGGGGCTCCTACGAGCAGTACTTC. Protein: CSAQGARGSYEQYF.

About this clonotype: A read error may produce the germline difference seen at one junction end. The V call is TRBV7-4, the J call TRBJ1-4; 12 bases are a match to TRBD1. CDR3 length equals 16 residues. CDR1 and CDR2 (germline): SGHVT, SQSDAQ. CDR3 sequence (DNA): TGTGTCAGCAGCCCTCTTAGGGACAGGGGGCTCGAAAAACTGTTTTTT. Protein sequence: CVSSPLRDRGLEKLFF.

In this sample, this clonotype turned up a few times. One end of the junction varies from germline; a read error may be responsible. The chain links TRBV28 to TRBJ2-1; possible D gene TRBD2, 5 bases. CDR1 and CDR2 from the germline V gene are MDHEN and SYDVKM. The CDR3 is 14 residues long. The DNA of the CDR3 is TGTGCCAGCCACAACCTACGGGATCCAAGGCTGGCGTACTTC. Amino acid sequence: CASHNLRDPRLAYF.